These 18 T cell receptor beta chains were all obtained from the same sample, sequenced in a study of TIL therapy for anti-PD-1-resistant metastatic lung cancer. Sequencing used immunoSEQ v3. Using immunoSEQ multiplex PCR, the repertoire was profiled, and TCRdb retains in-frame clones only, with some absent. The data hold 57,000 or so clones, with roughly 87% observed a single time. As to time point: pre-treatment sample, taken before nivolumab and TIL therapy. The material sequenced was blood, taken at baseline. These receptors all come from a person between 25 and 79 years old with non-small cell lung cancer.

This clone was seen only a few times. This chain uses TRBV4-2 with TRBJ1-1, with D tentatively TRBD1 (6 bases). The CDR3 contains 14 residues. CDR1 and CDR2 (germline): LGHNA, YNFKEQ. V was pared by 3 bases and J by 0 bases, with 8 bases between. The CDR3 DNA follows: TGTGCCAGCAGCCAGGGACATATGAACACTGAAGCTTTCTTT. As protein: CASSQGHMNTEAFF.

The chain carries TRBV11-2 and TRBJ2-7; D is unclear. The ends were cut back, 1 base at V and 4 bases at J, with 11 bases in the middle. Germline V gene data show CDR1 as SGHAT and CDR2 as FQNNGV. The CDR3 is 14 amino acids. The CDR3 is CASSLGGPGYEQYF. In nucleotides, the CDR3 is TGTGCCAGCAGCTTAGGTGGGCCAGGTTACGAGCAGTACTTC. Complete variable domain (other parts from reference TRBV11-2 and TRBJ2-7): EAGVAQSPRYKIIEKRQSVAFWCNPISGHATLYWYQQILGQGPKLLIQFQNNGVVDDSQLPKDRFSAERLKGVDSTLKIQPAKLEDSAVYLCASSLGGPGYEQYFGPGTRLTVT.

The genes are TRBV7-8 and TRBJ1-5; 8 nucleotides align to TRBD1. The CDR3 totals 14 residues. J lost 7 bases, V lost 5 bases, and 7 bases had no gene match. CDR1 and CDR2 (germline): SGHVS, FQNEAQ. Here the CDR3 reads CASSEGQGGQPQHF. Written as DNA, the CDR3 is TGTGCCAGCAGCGAAGGACAGGGTGGACAGCCCCAGCATTTT.

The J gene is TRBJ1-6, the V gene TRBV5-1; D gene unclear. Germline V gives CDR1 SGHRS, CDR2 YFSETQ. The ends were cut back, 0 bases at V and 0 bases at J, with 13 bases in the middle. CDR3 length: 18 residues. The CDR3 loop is CASSLGLAYSSYNSPLHF. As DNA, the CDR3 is TGCGCCAGCAGCTTGGGATTGGCATACAGCTCCTATAATTCACCCCTCCACTTT.

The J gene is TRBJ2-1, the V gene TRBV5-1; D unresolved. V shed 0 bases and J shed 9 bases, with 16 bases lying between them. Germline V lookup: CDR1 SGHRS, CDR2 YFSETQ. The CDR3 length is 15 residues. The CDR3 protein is CASSLGAGQAGEQFF. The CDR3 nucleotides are TGCGCCAGCAGCTTGGGAGCCGGGCAGGCCGGTGAGCAGTTCTTC.

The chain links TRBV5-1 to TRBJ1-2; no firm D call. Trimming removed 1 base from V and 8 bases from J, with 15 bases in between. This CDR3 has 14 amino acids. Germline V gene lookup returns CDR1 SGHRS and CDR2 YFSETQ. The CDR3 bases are TGCGCCAGCAGCTTGAGTAATCCCCAGCGCGGCTACACCTTC. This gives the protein CASSLSNPQRGYTF.

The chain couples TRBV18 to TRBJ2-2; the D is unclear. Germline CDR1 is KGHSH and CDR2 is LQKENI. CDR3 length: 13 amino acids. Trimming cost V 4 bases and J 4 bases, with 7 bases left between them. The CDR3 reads CASSLQSTGELFF. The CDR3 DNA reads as TGTGCCAGCTCACTACAGAGCACCGGGGAGCTGTTTTTT. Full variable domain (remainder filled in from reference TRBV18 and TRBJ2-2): NAGVMQNPRHLVRRRGQEARLRCSPMKGHSHVYWYRQLPEEGLKFMVYLQKENIIDESGMPKERFSAEFPKEGPSILRIQQVVRGDSAAYFCASSLQSTGELFFGEGSRLTVL.

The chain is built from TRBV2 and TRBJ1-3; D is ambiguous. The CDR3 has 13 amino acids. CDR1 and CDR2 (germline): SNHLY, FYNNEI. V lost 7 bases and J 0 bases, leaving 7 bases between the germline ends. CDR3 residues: CASTGSSGNTIYF. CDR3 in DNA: TGTGCCAGCACGGGGAGCTCTGGAAACACCATATATTTT. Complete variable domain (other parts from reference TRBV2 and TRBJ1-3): EPEVTQTPSHQVTQMGQEVILRCVPISNHLYFYWYRQILGQKVEFLVSFYNNEISEKSEIFDDQFSVERPDGSNFTLKIRSTKLEDSAMYFCASTGSSGNTIYFGEGSWLTVV.

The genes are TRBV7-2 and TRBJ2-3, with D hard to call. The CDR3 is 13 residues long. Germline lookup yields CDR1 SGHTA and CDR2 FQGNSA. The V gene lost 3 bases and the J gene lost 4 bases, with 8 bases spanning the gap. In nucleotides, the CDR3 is TGTGCCAGCAGCTTCACAGCATCAGATACGCAGTATTTT. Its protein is CASSFTASDTQYF.

The CDR3 region is CAISDFGNQPQHF. CDR3 bases: TGTGCCATCAGTGATTTTGGGAACCAGCCCCAGCATTTT. The V and J genes are TRBV10-3 and TRBJ1-5; no firm D call. This CDR3 comprises 13 residues. The germline V gene has CDR1 ENHRY and CDR2 SYGVKD. V lost 3 bases and J 7 bases, leaving 10 bases between the germline ends.

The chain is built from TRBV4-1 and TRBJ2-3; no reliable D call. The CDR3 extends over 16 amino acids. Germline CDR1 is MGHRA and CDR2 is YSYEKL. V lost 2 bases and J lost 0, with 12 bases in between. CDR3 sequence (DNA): TGCGCCAGCAGCCAAAAGTTCCAGACCAGCACAGATACGCAGTATTTT. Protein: CASSQKFQTSTDTQYF.

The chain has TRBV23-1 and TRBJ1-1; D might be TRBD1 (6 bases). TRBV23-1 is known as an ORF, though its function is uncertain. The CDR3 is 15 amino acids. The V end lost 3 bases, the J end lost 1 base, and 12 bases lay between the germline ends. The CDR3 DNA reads TGCGCCAGCAGTCACCAAGCGACAGGGAACACTGAAGCTTTCTTT. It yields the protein CASSHQATGNTEAFF.

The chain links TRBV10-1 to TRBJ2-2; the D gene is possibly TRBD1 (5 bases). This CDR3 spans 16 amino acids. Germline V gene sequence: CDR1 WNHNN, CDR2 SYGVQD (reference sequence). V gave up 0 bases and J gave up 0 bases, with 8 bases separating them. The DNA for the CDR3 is TGCGCCAGCAGTGAGTCGATCAGGGCGAACACCGGGGAGCTGTTTTTT. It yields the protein CASSESIRANTGELFF.

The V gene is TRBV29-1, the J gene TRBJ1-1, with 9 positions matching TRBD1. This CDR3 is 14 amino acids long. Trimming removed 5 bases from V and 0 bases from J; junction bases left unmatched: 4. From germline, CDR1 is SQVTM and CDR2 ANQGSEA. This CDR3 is CSVLTGGLNTEAFF. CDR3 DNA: TGCAGCGTTTTGACAGGGGGTTTGAACACTGAAGCTTTCTTT.

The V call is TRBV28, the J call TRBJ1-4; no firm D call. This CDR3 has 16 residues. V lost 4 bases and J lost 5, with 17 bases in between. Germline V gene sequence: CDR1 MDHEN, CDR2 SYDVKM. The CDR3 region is CASSSIVGQTNEKLFF. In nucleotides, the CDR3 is TGTGCCAGCAGTTCAATAGTTGGGCAGACAAATGAAAAACTGTTTTTT.

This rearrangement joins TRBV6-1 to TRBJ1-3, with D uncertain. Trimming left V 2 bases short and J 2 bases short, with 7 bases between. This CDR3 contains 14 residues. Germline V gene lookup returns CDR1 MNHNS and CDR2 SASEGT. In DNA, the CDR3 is TGTGCCAGCAGTGAAAGAATCACTGGAAACACCATATATTTT. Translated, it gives CASSERITGNTIYF.

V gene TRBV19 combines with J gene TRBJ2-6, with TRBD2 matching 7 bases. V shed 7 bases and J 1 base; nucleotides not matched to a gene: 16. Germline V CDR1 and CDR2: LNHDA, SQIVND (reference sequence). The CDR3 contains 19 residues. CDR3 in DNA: TGTGCCAGTACCATGTGGGGGGGACGATCGCATTCTGGGGCCAACGTCCTGACTTTC. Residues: CASTMWGGRSHSGANVLTF.

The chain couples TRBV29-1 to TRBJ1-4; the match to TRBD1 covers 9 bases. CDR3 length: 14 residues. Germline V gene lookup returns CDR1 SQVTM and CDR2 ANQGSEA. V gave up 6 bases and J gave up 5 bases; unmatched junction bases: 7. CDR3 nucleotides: TGCAGCGTCAAATCCGGGACAGGGAATGAAAAACTGTTTTTT. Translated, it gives CSVKSGTGNEKLFF.